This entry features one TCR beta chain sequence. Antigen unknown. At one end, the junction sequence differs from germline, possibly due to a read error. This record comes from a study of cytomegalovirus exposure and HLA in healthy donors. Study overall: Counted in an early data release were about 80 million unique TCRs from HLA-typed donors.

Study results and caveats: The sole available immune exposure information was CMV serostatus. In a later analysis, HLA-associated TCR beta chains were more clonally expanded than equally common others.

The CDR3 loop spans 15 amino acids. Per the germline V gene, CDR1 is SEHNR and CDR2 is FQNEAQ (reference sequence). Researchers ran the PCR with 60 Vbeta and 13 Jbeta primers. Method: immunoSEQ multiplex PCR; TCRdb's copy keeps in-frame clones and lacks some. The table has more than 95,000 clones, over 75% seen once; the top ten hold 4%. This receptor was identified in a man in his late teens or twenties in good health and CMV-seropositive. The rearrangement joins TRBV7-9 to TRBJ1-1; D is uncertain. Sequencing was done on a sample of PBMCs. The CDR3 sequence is CSSSLITAFNTEAFF. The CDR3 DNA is TGTTCCAGCAGCTTAATTACAGCCTTCAACACTGAAGCTTTCTTT.